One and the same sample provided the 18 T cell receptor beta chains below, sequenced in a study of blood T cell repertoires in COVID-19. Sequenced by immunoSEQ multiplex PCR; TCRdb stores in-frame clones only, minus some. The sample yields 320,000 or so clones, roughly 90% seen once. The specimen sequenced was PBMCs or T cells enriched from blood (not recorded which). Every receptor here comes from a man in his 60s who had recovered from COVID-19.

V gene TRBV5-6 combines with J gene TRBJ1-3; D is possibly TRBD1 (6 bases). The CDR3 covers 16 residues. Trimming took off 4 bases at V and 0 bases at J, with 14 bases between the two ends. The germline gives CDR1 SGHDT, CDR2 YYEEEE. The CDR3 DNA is TGTGCCAGCAGCAGAATAGACAGGTCCTCTGGAAACACCATATATTTT. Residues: CASSRIDRSSGNTIYF. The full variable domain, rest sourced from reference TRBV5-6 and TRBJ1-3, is DAGVTQSPTHLIKTRGQQVTLRCSPKSGHDTVSWYQQALGQGPQFIFQYYEEEERQRGNFPDRFSGHQFPNYSSELNVNALLLGDSALYLCASSRIDRSSGNTIYFGEGSWLTVV.

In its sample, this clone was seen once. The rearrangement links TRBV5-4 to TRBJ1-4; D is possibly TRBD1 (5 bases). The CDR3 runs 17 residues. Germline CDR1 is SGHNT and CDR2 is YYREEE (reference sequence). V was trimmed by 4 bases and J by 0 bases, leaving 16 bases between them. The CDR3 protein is CASSGGGSYATNEKLFF. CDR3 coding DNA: TGTGCCAGCAGCGGGGGGGGAAGTTATGCAACTAATGAAAAACTGTTTTTT.

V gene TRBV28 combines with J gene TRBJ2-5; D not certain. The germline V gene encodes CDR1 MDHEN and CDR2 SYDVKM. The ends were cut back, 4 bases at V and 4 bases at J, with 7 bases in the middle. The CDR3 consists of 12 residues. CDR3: CASSSPVETQYF. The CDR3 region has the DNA TGTGCCAGCAGTTCCCCCGTAGAGACCCAGTACTTC.

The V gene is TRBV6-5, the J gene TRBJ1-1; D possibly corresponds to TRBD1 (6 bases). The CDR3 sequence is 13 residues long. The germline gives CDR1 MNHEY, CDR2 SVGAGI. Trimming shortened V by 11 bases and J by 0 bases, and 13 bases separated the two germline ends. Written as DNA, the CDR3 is TGTGCCTCCGGAAGGGGGATGAACACTGAAGCTTTCTTT. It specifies CASGRGMNTEAFF.

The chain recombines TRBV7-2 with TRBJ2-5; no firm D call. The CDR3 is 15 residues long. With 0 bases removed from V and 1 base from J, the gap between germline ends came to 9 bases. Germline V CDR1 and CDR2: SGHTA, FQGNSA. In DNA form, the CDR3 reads TGTGCCAGCAGCTTAGCTGGTCAGGTCCAAGAGACCCAGTACTTC. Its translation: CASSLAGQVQETQYF. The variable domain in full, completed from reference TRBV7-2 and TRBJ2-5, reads GAGVSQSPSNKVTEKGKDVELRCDPISGHTALYWYRQSLGQGLEFLIYFQGNSAPDKSGLPSDRFSAERTGGSVSTLTIQRTQQEDSAVYLCASSLAGQVQETQYFGPGTRLLVL.

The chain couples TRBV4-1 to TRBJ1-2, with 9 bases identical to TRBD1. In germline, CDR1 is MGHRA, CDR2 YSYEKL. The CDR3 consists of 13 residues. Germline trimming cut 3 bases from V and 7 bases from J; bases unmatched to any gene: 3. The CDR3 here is CASSQGQGGGYTF. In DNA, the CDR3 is TGCGCCAGCAGCCAGGGACAGGGAGGTGGCTACACCTTC.

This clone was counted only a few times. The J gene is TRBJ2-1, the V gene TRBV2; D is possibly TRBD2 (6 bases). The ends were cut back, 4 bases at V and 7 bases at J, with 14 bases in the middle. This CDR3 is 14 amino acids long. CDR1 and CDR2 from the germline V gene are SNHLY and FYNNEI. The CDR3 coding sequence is TGTGCCAGCAGTGGGAGGGCCTTGAGTAATGAGCAGTTCTTC. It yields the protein CASSGRALSNEQFF. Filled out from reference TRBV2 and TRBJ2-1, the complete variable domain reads EPEVTQTPSHQVTQMGQEVILRCVPISNHLYFYWYRQILGQKVEFLVSFYNNEISEKSEIFDDQFSVERPDGSNFTLKIRSTKLEDSAMYFCASSGRALSNEQFFGPGTRLTVL.

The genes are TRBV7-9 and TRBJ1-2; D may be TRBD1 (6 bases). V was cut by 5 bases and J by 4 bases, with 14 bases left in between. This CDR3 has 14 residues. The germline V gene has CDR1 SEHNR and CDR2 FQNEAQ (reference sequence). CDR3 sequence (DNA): TGTGCCAGCAGCGTGGACAGTACTTCCTATGGCTACACCTTC. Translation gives CASSVDSTSYGYTF.

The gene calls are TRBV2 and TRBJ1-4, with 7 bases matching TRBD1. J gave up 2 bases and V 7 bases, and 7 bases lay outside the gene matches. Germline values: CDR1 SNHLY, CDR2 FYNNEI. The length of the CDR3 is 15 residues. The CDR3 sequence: CASNSQGGTNEKLFF. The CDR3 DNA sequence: TGTGCCAGCAACTCTCAGGGGGGTACTAATGAAAAACTGTTTTTT.

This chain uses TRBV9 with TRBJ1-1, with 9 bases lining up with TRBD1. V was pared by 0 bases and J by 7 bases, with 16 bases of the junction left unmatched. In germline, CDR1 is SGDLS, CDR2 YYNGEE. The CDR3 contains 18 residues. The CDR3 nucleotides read TGTGCCAGCAGCGTAGGCTTCGGCGACAGGGGGACCTATTTTGAAGCTTTCTTT. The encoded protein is CASSVGFGDRGTYFEAFF.

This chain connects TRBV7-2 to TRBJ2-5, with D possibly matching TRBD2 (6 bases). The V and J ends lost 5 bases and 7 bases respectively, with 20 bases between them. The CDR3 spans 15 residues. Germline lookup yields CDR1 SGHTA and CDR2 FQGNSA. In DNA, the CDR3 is TGTGCCAGCAGCCGGTGGGCTAGCGCTGGGGGGACCCAGTACTTC. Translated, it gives CASSRWASAGGTQYF.

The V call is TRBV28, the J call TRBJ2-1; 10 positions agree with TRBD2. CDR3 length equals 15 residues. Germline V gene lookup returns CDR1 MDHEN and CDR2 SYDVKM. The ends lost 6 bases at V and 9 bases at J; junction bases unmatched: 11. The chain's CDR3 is CASRAGASGSLEQFF. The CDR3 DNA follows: TGTGCCAGCAGGGCGGGTGCTAGCGGGAGCCTTGAGCAGTTCTTC.

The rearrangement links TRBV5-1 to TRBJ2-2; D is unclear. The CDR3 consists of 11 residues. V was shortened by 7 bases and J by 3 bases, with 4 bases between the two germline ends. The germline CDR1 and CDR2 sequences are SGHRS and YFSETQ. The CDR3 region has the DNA TGCGCCAGCCTTGACACCGGGGAGCTGTTTTTT. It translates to CASLDTGELFF. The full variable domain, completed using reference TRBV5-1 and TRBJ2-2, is KAGVTQTPRYLIKTRGQQVTLSCSPISGHRSVSWYQQTPGQGLQFLFEYFSETQRNKGNFPGRFSGRQFSNSRSEMNVSTLELGDSALYLCASLDTGELFFGEGSRLTVL.

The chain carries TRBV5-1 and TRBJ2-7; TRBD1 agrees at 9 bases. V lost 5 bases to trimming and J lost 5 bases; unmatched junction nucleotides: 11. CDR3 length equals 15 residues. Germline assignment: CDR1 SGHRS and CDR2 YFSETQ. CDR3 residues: CASSFGQGKAHEQYF. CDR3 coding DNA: TGCGCCAGCAGTTTTGGACAGGGGAAGGCGCACGAGCAGTACTTC. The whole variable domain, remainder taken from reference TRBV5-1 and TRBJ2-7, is KAGVTQTPRYLIKTRGQQVTLSCSPISGHRSVSWYQQTPGQGLQFLFEYFSETQRNKGNFPGRFSGRQFSNSRSEMNVSTLELGDSALYLCASSFGQGKAHEQYFGPGTRLTVT.

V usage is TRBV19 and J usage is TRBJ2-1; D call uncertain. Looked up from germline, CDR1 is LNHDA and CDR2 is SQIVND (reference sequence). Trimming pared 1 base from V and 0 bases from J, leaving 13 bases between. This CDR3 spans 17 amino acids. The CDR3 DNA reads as TGTGCCAGTAGTATAGGGATGGCGGCGCCCTCCTACAATGAGCAGTTCTTC. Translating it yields CASSIGMAAPSYNEQFF.

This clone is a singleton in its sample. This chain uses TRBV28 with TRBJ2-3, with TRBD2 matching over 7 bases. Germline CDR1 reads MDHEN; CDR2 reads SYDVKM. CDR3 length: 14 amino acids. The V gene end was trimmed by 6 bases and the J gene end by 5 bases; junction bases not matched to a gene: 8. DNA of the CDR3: TGTGCCAGCAGCTTGGGGACTATCGTAGATACGCAGTATTTT. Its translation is CASSLGTIVDTQYF.

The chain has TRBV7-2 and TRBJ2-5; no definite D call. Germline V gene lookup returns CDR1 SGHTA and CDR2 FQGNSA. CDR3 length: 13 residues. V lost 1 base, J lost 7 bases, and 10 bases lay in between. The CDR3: CASSLVPSGTQYF. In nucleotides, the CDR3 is TGTGCCAGCAGCTTAGTGCCGTCGGGGACCCAGTACTTC.

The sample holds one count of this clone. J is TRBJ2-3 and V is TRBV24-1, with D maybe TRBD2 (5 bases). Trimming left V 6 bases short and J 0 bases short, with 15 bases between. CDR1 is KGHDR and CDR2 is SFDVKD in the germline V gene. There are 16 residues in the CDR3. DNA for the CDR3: TGTGCCACCAGTCCCGCAGGCGGACTGAGCACAGATACGCAGTATTTT. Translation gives CATSPAGGLSTDTQYF.